The clone carrying this T cell receptor beta chain was detected a few times. Its cognate antigen is unknown. The investigators reverse transcribed all of the isolated RNA, so they sequenced expressed TCRB transcripts. Sequenced by immunoSEQ multiplex PCR; TCRdb stores in-frame clones only, minus some. The table shows about 180,000 clones, with 6.5% to 8.5% occurring only once. The single heparinised draw taken from each donor contained 90 to 150 mL of blood on average. This sample was taken from a study of beta chain features in type 1 diabetes. Points from the study as a whole: The naive, central memory and Treg TCRB repertoires of patients appeared to be more similar to one another than those of healthy donors. Type 1 diabetes patients had TCRB CDR3s that were shorter (moderately but significantly so) in all four CD4+ subsets.

This clonotype originated in a man aged 18-30 years with type 1 diabetes. The sequenced material came from central memory CD4+ T cells from blood.

The CDR3 is CATSRDRGGAGYGYTF. DNA of the CDR3: TGTGCCACCAGCAGAGATAGGGGGGGCGCGGGTTATGGCTACACCTTC. The rearrangement links TRBV15 to TRBJ1-2, with TRBD1 as a possible D gene (6 bases). CDR1 is LNHNV, CDR2 YYDKDF, per germline (reference sequence). CDR3 length equals 16 residues. Between the trimmed V and J ends, which lost 0 bases and 5 bases, there was a span of 16 bases. The variable domain in full, completed from reference TRBV15 and TRBJ1-2, reads DAMVIQNPRYQVTQFGKPVTLSCSQTLNHNVMYWYQQKSSQAPKLLFHYYDKDFNNEADTPDNFQSRRPNTSFCFLDIRSPGLGDTAMYLCATSRDRGGAGYGYTFGSGTRLTVV.